This T cell receptor (beta chain) was recovered during a study of blood T cell repertoires in COVID-19. Germline V lookup: CDR1 MNHNS, CDR2 SASEGT. V lost 3 bases, J lost 5 bases, and 17 bases lay in between. The CDR3 loop spans 15 amino acids. Here immunoSEQ multiplex PCR was the method, and the copy in TCRdb shows in-frame clones only, minus some. The top ten hold approximately 3% of the sample, which has about 49,000 clones, around four fifths seen once. Sequencing was carried out using peripheral blood. The chain employs TRBV6-1 and TRBJ2-7; weak D call: TRBD2 (6 bases). The source of this sequence is a woman in her sixties or seventies with acute or convalescent COVID-19. The CDR3 DNA reads as TGTGCCAGCAGTGACGTTAGCGGAGCGTGGAACGAGCAGTACTTC. This codes for CASSDVSGAWNEQYF.